Each of the 24 T cell receptor beta chains below was sequenced from the same sample in a study of cytotoxic CD8 clonotypes in ibrutinib-treated CLL. Only in-frame clones appear in the TCRdb table, and some are missing; sequencing was by immunoSEQ multiplex PCR. The repertoire holds 150,000 or so clones, around 84% seen once, with 6% to 9.5% in the top ten. The material was PBMCs, obtained after 36 months of ibrutinib treatment. Receptor source: a human donor with chronic lymphocytic leukemia.

The DNA of the CDR3 is TGTGCCAGCAGTTTATCTTTGTTTGAGACCCAGTACTTC. Amino acids: CASSLSLFETQYF. V and J are TRBV27 and TRBJ2-5, with no clear D. V dropped 0 bases and J dropped 5 bases, with 7 bases sitting between them. The germline V gene encodes CDR1 MNHEY and CDR2 SMNVEV (reference sequence). This CDR3 spans 13 amino acids.

This chain joins TRBV19 and TRBJ2-1; D is ambiguous. The CDR3 runs to 13 residues. Germline loops: CDR1 LNHDA, CDR2 SQIVND (reference sequence). V dropped 3 bases and J dropped 6 bases, with 9 bases sitting between them. The CDR3, as DNA: TGTGCCAGTAGTATCAGGTCCGTCAATGAGCAGTTCTTC. Its protein is CASSIRSVNEQFF.

The chain employs TRBV29-1 and TRBJ1-1; D unclear. The V gene lost 6 bases and the J gene lost 2 bases, with 16 bases spanning the gap. Germline V CDR1 and CDR2: SQVTM, ANQGSEA. The CDR3 covers 14 residues. CDR3 sequence reads: CSVITMVFNTEAFF. Here the CDR3 DNA reads TGCAGCGTAATTACCATGGTCTTTAACACTGAAGCTTTCTTT.

The J gene is TRBJ2-3, the V gene TRBV4-1; the match to TRBD2 covers 8 bases. Germline CDR1 and CDR2: MGHRA and YSYEKL. The CDR3 runs to 18 residues. V was pared by 3 bases and J by 6 bases, with 17 bases of the junction left unmatched. CDR3 bases: TGCGCCAGCAGCCACTCCTGGGGCAGCGGGAGTAGCTTTGATACGCAGTATTTT. This translates into CASSHSWGSGSSFDTQYF.

V gene TRBV25-1 combines with J gene TRBJ2-1; 13 bases match TRBD2. Germline V gene sequence: CDR1 MGHDK, CDR2 SYGVNS. The V and J ends lost 8 bases and 2 bases, in that order; junction bases with no gene match: 3. This CDR3 is 15 amino acids long. This CDR3 is CASAGLAGAYNEQFF. CDR3 DNA: TGTGCCAGCGCTGGACTAGCGGGGGCCTACAATGAGCAGTTCTTC.

This clone was recorded once. V gene TRBV30 combines with J gene TRBJ2-7; 7 bases agree with TRBD1. Trimming took 5 bases from V and 3 from J; bases not matched to a gene: 13. The V gene's germline CDR1 is GTSNPN and CDR2 SVGIG (reference sequence). The CDR3 is made up of 15 amino acids. The CDR3 loop is CAWDARQGLNYEQYF. The CDR3 DNA is TGTGCCTGGGATGCGAGACAGGGTCTAAACTACGAGCAGTACTTC.

V gene TRBV4-1 combines with J gene TRBJ2-4; D possibly matches TRBD1 or TRBD2 (6 bases each). This CDR3 has 15 residues. V was pared by 1 base and J by 8 bases, with 15 bases between. CDR1 MGHRA and CDR2 YSYEKL come from the germline V gene. CDR3 DNA: TGCGCCAGCAGCCAAGTCCCACAGGGCGGGGACATTCAGTACTTC. As protein: CASSQVPQGGDIQYF.

The chain uses TRBV7-8 and TRBJ2-1; a possible D gene is TRBD1 (6 bases). The V gene's germline CDR1 is SGHVS and CDR2 FQNEAQ. The CDR3 consists of 14 residues. V was trimmed by 2 bases and J by 9 bases, leaving 14 bases between them. CDR3 in DNA: TGTGCCAGCAGCTTACTGGCAGGGGATGGTGAGCAGTTCTTC. Amino acids: CASSLLAGDGEQFF.

The gene calls are TRBV6-6 and TRBJ2-2; perhaps TRBD2 as D (6 bases). Trimming pared 5 bases from V and 5 bases from J, leaving 15 bases between. There are 15 residues in the CDR3. Germline values: CDR1 MNHNY, CDR2 SVGAGI (reference sequence). The CDR3 protein is CASSGSGGGTGELFF. In DNA, the CDR3 is TGTGCCAGCAGTGGTAGCGGAGGAGGGACCGGGGAGCTGTTTTTT.

This sequence joins TRBV28 and TRBJ1-5; D might be TRBD1 (5 bases). The CDR3 is 15 residues long. Between the trimmed V and J ends, which lost 2 bases and 0 bases, there was a span of 8 bases. Germline V gene data show CDR1 as MDHEN and CDR2 as SYDVKM. CDR3 sequence (DNA): TGTGCCAGCAGTTTACGGGGCTATAGCAATCAGCCCCAGCATTTT. Encoded protein: CASSLRGYSNQPQHF.

The chain has TRBV11-2 and TRBJ2-7, with D maybe TRBD1 (6 bases). The V gene lost 1 base and the J gene lost 10 bases, with 11 bases spanning the gap. The CDR3 sequence is 12 residues long. Germline CDR1 and CDR2: SGHAT and FQNNGV. The CDR3 DNA is TGTGCCAGCAGCTTAGGATCGGGACATCAGTACTTC. This translates into CASSLGSGHQYF.

Here the CDR3 reads CASTLQGAYEQYF. The CDR3 bases are TGTGCCAGCACTCTACAGGGGGCCTACGAGCAGTACTTC. V gene TRBV28 combines with J gene TRBJ2-7; TRBD1 agrees at 8 bases. V lost 7 bases to trimming and J lost 2 bases; unmatched junction nucleotides: 4. Germline CDR1 and CDR2: MDHEN and SYDVKM. This CDR3 region has 13 residues.

This clone was detected a few times. The chain couples TRBV5-1 to TRBJ1-3, with 7 bases identical to TRBD1. CDR1 and CDR2 (germline): SGHRS, YFSETQ. This CDR3 spans 14 amino acids. With V trimmed by 4 bases and J by 8 bases, 9 bases remained unmatched. CDR3 loop: CASSIGQVLDTIYF. CDR3 nucleotide sequence: TGCGCCAGCAGCATCGGACAGGTCTTAGACACCATATATTTT. The full variable domain, its missing parts supplied by reference TRBV5-1 and TRBJ1-3, is KAGVTQTPRYLIKTRGQQVTLSCSPISGHRSVSWYQQTPGQGLQFLFEYFSETQRNKGNFPGRFSGRQFSNSRSEMNVSTLELGDSALYLCASSIGQVLDTIYFGEGSWLTVV.

This clone was found once. The chain recombines TRBV30 with TRBJ1-1; no clear D. This CDR3 is built from 12 residues. V was clipped by 5 bases and J by 2 bases, with 9 bases between them. The germline gives CDR1 GTSNPN, CDR2 SVGIG (reference sequence). CDR3 DNA sequence: TGTGCCTGGGATTCGGGCAACACTGAAGCTTTCTTT. It specifies CAWDSGNTEAFF.

Here the CDR3 reads CASSLALGGWNTEAFF. CDR3 DNA sequence: TGCGCCAGCAGCTTGGCATTAGGGGGTTGGAACACTGAAGCTTTCTTT. The chain links TRBV5-1 to TRBJ1-1, with D possibly being TRBD1 (6 bases). The CDR3 runs to 16 residues. The V gene lost 0 bases and the J gene lost 1 base, with 13 bases spanning the gap. From germline, CDR1 is SGHRS and CDR2 YFSETQ.

The genes are TRBV9 and TRBJ2-3; perhaps D is TRBD1 or TRBD2 (6 bases each). There are 16 residues in the CDR3. The V end was cut by 4 bases, the J end by 4 bases, with 19 bases between. Per germline, CDR1 SGDLS and CDR2 YYNGEE. The CDR3 loop reads CASSPRDKSAPDTQYF. The CDR3 region has the DNA TGTGCCAGCAGCCCGCGGGACAAATCCGCCCCAGATACGCAGTATTTT.

The rearrangement joins TRBV5-1 to TRBJ2-6; TRBD1 matches 11 bases. This CDR3 has 17 residues. V shed 2 bases and J 0 bases; nucleotides not matched to a gene: 1. Germline V lookup: CDR1 SGHRS, CDR2 YFSETQ. In DNA, the CDR3 is TGCGCCAGCAGCTTTGGGACAGGGGGCTCTGGGGCCAACGTCCTGACTTTC. Its protein is CASSFGTGGSGANVLTF.

This chain uses TRBV12-5 with TRBJ2-2; TRBD1 might be the D (6 bases). CDR3 length: 18 amino acids. CDR1 is LGHNT and CDR2 is FRNRAP in the germline V gene. Trimming shortened V by 5 bases and J by 3 bases, and 22 bases separated the two germline ends. CDR3 nucleotides: TGTGCTAGTGGTCTCCCGGGCAGGGGCCTCGGTCACACCGGGGAGCTGTTTTTT. Its translation is CASGLPGRGLGHTGELFF.

Note on this clone: Its ends do not fully match the called genes, so a read error is possible. V is TRBV6-4 and J is TRBJ2-7; tentatively, D is TRBD1 (6 bases). CDR3 length: 18 residues. Germline V CDR1 and CDR2: MRHNA, SNTAGT. The CDR3 sequence: CASSYSGRGVTLSYEQYF. CDR3 DNA: TGTGCCAGCAGTTACTCTGGCAGGGGTGTAACACTGTCCTACGAGCAGTACTTC.

In its sample, this clone was seen a few times. In DNA, the CDR3 is TGCGCCAGCAGCTTGGGAGGGACAGGGGTGACTGAAGCTTTCTTT. Its translation is CASSLGGTGVTEAFF. The chain links TRBV5-1 to TRBJ1-1; 10 bases are shared with TRBD1. The CDR3 runs to 15 residues. The trim removed 0 bases at V and 5 bases at J, leaving 4 bases unmatched. Germline V gives CDR1 SGHRS, CDR2 YFSETQ.

The rearrangement links TRBV28 to TRBJ2-7, with TRBD1 matching over 8 bases. Unmatched junction bases numbered 1, after V lost 4 bases and J lost 2 bases. Germline assignment: CDR1 MDHEN and CDR2 SYDVKM. The CDR3 has 13 residues. CDR3 residues: CASSWTGTYEQYF. The CDR3 coding sequence is TGTGCCAGCAGTTGGACAGGGACCTACGAGCAGTACTTC.

The chain joins TRBV12-5 to TRBJ2-1, with 8 nucleotides matching TRBD1. This CDR3 contains 15 residues. The germline V gene encodes CDR1 LGHNT and CDR2 FRNRAP. V dropped 2 bases and J dropped 6; count of bases not matched to a gene: 6. CDR3 sequence (DNA): TGTGCTAGTGGTTTGCCCCGACAGGGGAGCAATGAGCAGTTCTTC. Amino acids: CASGLPRQGSNEQFF.

The genes are TRBV6-5 and TRBJ1-2; D remains ambiguous. The CDR3 extends over 14 amino acids. Germline assignment: CDR1 MNHEY and CDR2 SVGAGI. V was shortened by 5 bases and J by 6 bases, with 16 bases between the two germline ends. The DNA of the CDR3 is TGTGCCAGCAGTCCCGGTGGGGTGCTTAATGGCTACACCTTC. Its protein is CASSPGGVLNGYTF.

The rearrangement uses TRBV4-1 and TRBJ1-1; TRBD1 matches 8 bases. This CDR3 comprises 14 residues. The V gene's germline CDR1 is MGHRA and CDR2 YSYEKL. With V trimmed by 4 bases and J by 7 bases, 8 bases remained unmatched. The CDR3 DNA reads as TGCGCCAGCAGCCCGGGGACAGGTCCAAATGAAGCTTTCTTT. Its protein product is CASSPGTGPNEAFF.